Given below is one TCR beta chain in context. Its matching antigen is unknown. Per sorted-subset replicate PCR, input was approximately 200 ng DNA, representing 30,000 or so T cell genomes. Clones were read by immunoSEQ multiplex PCR, and TCRdb kept only the in-frame ones, dropping some. The sample yields over a million clones, 75% to 85% seen once. The data derive from a study of shared clonotypes between healthy human individuals. At the level of the study: A couple of women and a few men aged 18 to 49 served as donors. Whole-study results and caveats: With several donors compared, approximately 5% of naive CD4 clonotypes were shared.

Germline trimming cut 3 bases from V and 4 bases from J; bases unmatched to any gene: 6. The CDR3 has 16 amino acids. In germline, CDR1 is SEHNR, CDR2 FQNEAQ (reference sequence). The source of this sequence is a man aged 18 to 29 in good health. Some clones in this sample may be carry-over from other donors' samples. Sample: memory CD4+ T cells from PBMCs. As to subset: CD45RA-negative fraction. This chain connects TRBV7-9 to TRBJ2-1, with TRBD2 matching over 10 bases. CDR3 nucleotides: TGTGCCAGCAGCTTCCTAGCGGGAGATAATTACAATGAGCAGTTCTTC. It yields the protein CASSFLAGDNYNEQFF.